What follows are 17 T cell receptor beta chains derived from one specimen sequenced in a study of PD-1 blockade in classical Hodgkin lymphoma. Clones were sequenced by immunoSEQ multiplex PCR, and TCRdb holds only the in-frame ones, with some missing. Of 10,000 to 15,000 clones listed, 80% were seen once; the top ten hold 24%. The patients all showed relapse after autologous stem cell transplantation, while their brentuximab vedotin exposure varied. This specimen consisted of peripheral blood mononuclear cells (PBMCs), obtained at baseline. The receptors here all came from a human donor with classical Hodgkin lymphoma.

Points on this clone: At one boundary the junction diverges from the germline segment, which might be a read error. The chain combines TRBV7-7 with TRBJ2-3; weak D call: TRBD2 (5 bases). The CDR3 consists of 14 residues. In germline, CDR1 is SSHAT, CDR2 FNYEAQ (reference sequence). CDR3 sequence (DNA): TGTGCTAGCAGCCCCTCACTAGGGTCAGATACGCAGTATTTT. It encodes CASSPSLGSDTQYF.

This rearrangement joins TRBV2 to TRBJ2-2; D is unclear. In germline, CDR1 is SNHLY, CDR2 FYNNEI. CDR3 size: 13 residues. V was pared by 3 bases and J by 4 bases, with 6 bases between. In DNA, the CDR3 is TGTGCCAGCAGTGAGTTAGGCACCGGGGAGCTGTTTTTT. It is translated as CASSELGTGELFF.

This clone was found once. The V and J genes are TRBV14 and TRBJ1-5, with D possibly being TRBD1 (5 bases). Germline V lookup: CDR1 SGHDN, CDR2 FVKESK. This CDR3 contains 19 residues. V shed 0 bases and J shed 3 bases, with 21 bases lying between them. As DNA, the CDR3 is TGTGCCAGCAGCCAAGATCAACAGTCCAGGGAGGATAACAATCAGCCCCAGCATTTT. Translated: CASSQDQQSREDNNQPQHF.

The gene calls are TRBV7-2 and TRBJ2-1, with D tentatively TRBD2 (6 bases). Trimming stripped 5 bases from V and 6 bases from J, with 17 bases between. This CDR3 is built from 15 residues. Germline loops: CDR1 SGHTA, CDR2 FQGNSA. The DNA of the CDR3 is TGTGCCAGCAGCCAGCAGGGAGGTGGAATCAATGAGCAGTTCTTC. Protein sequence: CASSQQGGGINEQFF.

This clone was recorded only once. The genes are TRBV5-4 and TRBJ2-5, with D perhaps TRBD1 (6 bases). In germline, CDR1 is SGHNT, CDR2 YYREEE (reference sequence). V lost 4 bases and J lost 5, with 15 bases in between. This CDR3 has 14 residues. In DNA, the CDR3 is TGTGCCAGCAGCCCGGTAGGGCAGGGGGAGACCCAGTACTTC. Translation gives CASSPVGQGETQYF.

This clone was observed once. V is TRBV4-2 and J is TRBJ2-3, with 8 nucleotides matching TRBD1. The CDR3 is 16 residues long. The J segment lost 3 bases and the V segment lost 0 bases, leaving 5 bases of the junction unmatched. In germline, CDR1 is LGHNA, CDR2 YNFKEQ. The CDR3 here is CASSQDQGARTDTQYF. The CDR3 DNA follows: TGTGCCAGCAGCCAAGATCAGGGGGCGAGGACAGATACGCAGTATTTT.

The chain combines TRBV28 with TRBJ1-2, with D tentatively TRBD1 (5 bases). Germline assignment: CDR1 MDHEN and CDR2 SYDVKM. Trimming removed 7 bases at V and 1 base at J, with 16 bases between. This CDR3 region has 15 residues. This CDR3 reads CASTLAPGVNYGYTF. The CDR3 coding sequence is TGTGCCAGCACCCTCGCCCCGGGGGTTAACTATGGCTACACCTTC.

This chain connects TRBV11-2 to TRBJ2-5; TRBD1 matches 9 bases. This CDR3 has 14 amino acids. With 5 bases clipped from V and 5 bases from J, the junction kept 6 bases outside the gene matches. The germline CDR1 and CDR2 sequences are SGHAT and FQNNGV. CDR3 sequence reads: CASSPQGAGETQYF. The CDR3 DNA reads TGTGCCAGCAGCCCACAGGGGGCAGGGGAGACCCAGTACTTC.

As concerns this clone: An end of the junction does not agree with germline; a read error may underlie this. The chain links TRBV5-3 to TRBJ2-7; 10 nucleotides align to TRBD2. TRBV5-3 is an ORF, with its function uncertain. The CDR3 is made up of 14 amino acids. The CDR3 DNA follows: TGTGCCAGCAGCTCCCCTAGCGGGGGAAACGAGCAGTACTTC. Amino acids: CASSSPSGGNEQYF.

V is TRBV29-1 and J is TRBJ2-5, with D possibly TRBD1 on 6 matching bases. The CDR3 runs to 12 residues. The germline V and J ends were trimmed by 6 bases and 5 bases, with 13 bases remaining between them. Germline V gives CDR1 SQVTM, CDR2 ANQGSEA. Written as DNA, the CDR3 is TGCAGCGTCACACTCAGGGGTGAGACCCAGTACTTC. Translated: CSVTLRGETQYF.

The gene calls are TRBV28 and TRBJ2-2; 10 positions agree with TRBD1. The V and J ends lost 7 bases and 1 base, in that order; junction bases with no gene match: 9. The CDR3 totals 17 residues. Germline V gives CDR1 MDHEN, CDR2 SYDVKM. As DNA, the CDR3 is TGTGCCAGCACCGGACAGGGGGTCGAAGTGAACACCGGGGAGCTGTTTTTT. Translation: CASTGQGVEVNTGELFF.

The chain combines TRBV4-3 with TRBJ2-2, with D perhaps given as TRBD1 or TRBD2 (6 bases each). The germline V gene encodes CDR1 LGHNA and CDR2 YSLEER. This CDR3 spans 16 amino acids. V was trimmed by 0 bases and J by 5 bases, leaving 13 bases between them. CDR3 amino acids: CASSQERGAWTGELFF. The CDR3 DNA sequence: TGCGCCAGCAGCCAAGAAAGGGGGGCGTGGACCGGGGAGCTGTTTTTT.

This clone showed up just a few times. The CDR3 region is CASSLNLLLHNEQFF. Here the CDR3 DNA reads TGTGCCAGCAGTTTAAATCTACTGCTCCACAATGAGCAGTTCTTC. The genes are TRBV28 and TRBJ2-1; no clear D. The germline gives CDR1 MDHEN, CDR2 SYDVKM. The CDR3 extends over 15 amino acids. V lost 2 bases and J 5 bases, leaving 13 bases between the germline ends.

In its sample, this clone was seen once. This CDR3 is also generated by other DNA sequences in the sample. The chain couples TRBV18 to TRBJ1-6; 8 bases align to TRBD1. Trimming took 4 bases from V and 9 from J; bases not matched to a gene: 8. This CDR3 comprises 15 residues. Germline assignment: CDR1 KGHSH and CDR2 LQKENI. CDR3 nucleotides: TGTGCCAGCTCACAGCGTCAGGGGGCAGGTTCACCCCTCCACTTT. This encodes CASSQRQGAGSPLHF. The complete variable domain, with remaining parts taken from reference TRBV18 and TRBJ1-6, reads NAGVMQNPRHLVRRRGQEARLRCSPMKGHSHVYWYRQLPEEGLKFMVYLQKENIIDESGMPKERFSAEFPKEGPSILRIQQVVRGDSAAYFCASSQRQGAGSPLHFGNGTRLTVT.

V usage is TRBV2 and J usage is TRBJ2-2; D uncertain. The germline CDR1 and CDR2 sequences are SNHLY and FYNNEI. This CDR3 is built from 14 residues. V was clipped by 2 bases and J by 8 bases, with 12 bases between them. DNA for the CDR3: TGTGCCAGCAGTGAATTTTATCTCGAGGGGGAGCTGTTTTTT. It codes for CASSEFYLEGELFF. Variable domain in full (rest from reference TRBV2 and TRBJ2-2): EPEVTQTPSHQVTQMGQEVILRCVPISNHLYFYWYRQILGQKVEFLVSFYNNEISEKSEIFDDQFSVERPDGSNFTLKIRSTKLEDSAMYFCASSEFYLEGELFFGEGSRLTVL.

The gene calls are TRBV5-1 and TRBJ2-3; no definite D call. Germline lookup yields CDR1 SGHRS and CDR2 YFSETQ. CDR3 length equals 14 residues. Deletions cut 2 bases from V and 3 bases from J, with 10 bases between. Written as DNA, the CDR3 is TGCGCCAGCAGCTTCCGATCATCTACAGATACGCAGTATTTT. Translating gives CASSFRSSTDTQYF.

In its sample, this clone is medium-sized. CDR3 DNA sequence: TGCGCCAGCAGGGAAGCAACCGGGACAGGGTTTGGCTACACCTTC. Its protein is CASREATGTGFGYTF. The chain recombines TRBV10-2 with TRBJ1-2; 9 bases match TRBD1. Germline V gene sequence: CDR1 WSHSY, CDR2 SAAADI. After removal of 6 bases from V and 7 bases from J, the junction contained 12 bases not matched to a gene. This CDR3 has 15 residues.